This T cell receptor (beta chain) was sequenced in a study of T cells after posttransplantation cyclophosphamide. The germline V gene encodes CDR1 SGHTA and CDR2 FQGNSA. This CDR3 has 13 residues. V was shortened by 5 bases and J by 9 bases, with 14 bases between the two germline ends. Treatment was busulfan-fludarabine conditioning, a marrow graft, and cyclophosphamide on days +3 and +4. The repertoire was sequenced with immunoSEQ multiplex PCR; TCRdb's copy has only in-frame clones and lacks some. The repertoire holds around 6,000 clones, with 70% to 85% as singletons. This chain uses TRBV7-2 with TRBJ2-1; a possible D gene is TRBD1 (6 bases). The starting material was CD4+ T cells sorted from blood, obtained 350 to 380 days after allogeneic stem cell transplant with posttransplant cyclophosphamide. The sequence derives from a male patient between 50 and 60 years old who received an allogeneic stem cell transplant from a related donor and was CMV-positive. Some T cells may be supplied by the graft donor. Written as DNA, the CDR3 is TGTGCCAGCAGCCTAGGACAGTTCCCTGAGCAGTTCTTC. Translated, it gives CASSLGQFPEQFF. Supplemented by reference TRBV7-2 and TRBJ2-1, the full variable domain reads GAGVSQSPSNKVTEKGKDVELRCDPISGHTALYWYRQSLGQGLEFLIYFQGNSAPDKSGLPSDRFSAERTGGSVSTLTIQRTQQEDSAVYLCASSLGQFPEQFFGPGTRLTVL.